These 13 T cell receptor beta chains were sequenced from one sample in a study of T-cell reconstitution after alpha-beta-depleted transplantation in children. Unique molecular identifiers were incorporated when the TCRbeta library was constructed. Using its own MiXCR run on the PCR reads, TCRdb lists one record per CDR3 protein. In the table there are 780,000 or so distinct CDR3 sequences, 15% to 20% of which are singletons. Sequencing used PBMCs, mostly from graft donor cells, obtained 360 days after TCRalphabeta/CD19-depleted stem cell transplant. The receptor source for this set is a male patient younger than 18 who had a stem cell transplant for acute lymphoblastic leukemia, so the T cells may come from the graft donor.

This clonotype turned up a few times. The J gene is TRBJ2-7, the V gene TRBV2; TRBD2 aligns across 7 bases. Trimming removed 3 bases from V and 3 bases from J; junction bases left unmatched: 8. The CDR3 is made up of 15 amino acids. Germline V gene sequence: CDR1 SNHLY, CDR2 FYNNEI. The CDR3 region has the DNA TGTGCCAGCAGTGAGGTTTGGGGGACTAACTACGAGCAGTACTTC. Encoded protein: CASSEVWGTNYEQYF.

The chain carries TRBV5-1 and TRBJ2-7, with 7 positions matching TRBD1. Germline V CDR1 and CDR2: SGHRS, YFSETQ. The CDR3 runs 15 residues. The V and J ends lost 6 bases and 6 bases, in that order; junction bases with no gene match: 15. This CDR3 is CASNSGTVDLAEQYF. The DNA for the CDR3 is TGCGCCAGCAATTCCGGGACAGTGGATCTAGCCGAGCAGTACTTC.

The chain couples TRBV3-1 to TRBJ2-2; D is perhaps TRBD1 (6 bases). This CDR3 has 19 amino acids. The V and J ends lost 10 bases and 1 base respectively, with 28 bases between them. Per the germline V gene, CDR1 is LGHDT and CDR2 is YNNKEL (reference sequence). CDR3 residues: CAICLAWSRGARNTGELFF. The CDR3, as DNA: TGTGCCATCTGTTTAGCGTGGAGCAGGGGAGCGAGGAACACCGGGGAGCTGTTTTTT.

This clonotype has only a few counts. The chain is built from TRBV5-1 and TRBJ2-1; 9 bases fit TRBD2. Trimming removed 1 base from V and 1 base from J; junction bases left unmatched: 12. The CDR3 covers 19 residues. CDR1 and CDR2 from the germline V gene are SGHRS and YFSETQ. The CDR3 DNA is TGCGCCAGCAGCTTGCCCCCCTATAGCGGGAGACGGTCCTACAATGAGCAGTTCTTC. Translating gives CASSLPPYSGRRSYNEQFF.

This clonotype appeared a few times. CDR3 loop: CASSGGTGGNQPQHF. DNA of the CDR3: TGTGCCAGCAGCGGAGGAACAGGGGGCAATCAGCCCCAGCATTTT. The chain links TRBV9 to TRBJ1-5, with TRBD1 matching 7 bases. This CDR3 has 15 amino acids. Per the germline V gene, CDR1 is SGDLS and CDR2 is YYNGEE. With 3 bases clipped from V and 2 bases from J, the junction kept 5 bases outside the gene matches. Drawing the rest from reference TRBV9 and TRBJ1-5, the complete variable domain is DSGVTQTPKHLITATGQRVTLRCSPRSGDLSVYWYQQSLDQGLQFLIQYYNGEERAKGNILERFSAQQFPDLHSELNLSSLELGDSALYFCASSGGTGGNQPQHFGDGTRLSIL.

This clonotype has a handful of counts. The chain uses TRBV2 and TRBJ2-7; 10 bases match TRBD1. J lost 4 bases, V lost 4 bases, and 4 bases had no gene match. Germline values: CDR1 SNHLY, CDR2 FYNNEI. The CDR3 has 14 amino acids. The CDR3 sequence is CASSVDRGRYEQYF. CDR3 DNA sequence: TGTGCCAGCAGTGTTGACAGGGGGCGGTACGAGCAGTACTTC.

In its sample, this clonotype was seen many times. This chain joins TRBV29-1 and TRBJ2-7; TRBD2 matches at 7 bases. Germline lookup yields CDR1 SQVTM and CDR2 ANQGSEA. Trimming took 6 bases from V and 5 from J; bases not matched to a gene: 10. The CDR3 runs to 13 residues. CDR3 loop: CSVFSGSTHEQYF. CDR3 coding DNA: TGCAGCGTATTTAGCGGGTCGACCCACGAGCAGTACTTC.

The chain has TRBV5-6 and TRBJ2-1; maybe TRBD1 (6 bases). V was clipped by 7 bases and J by 8 bases, with 16 bases between them. The CDR3 runs 13 residues. The V gene's germline CDR1 is SGHDT and CDR2 YYEEEE. The CDR3 sequence: CASCYRDTDEQFF. In DNA, the CDR3 is TGTGCCAGCTGCTACCGGGACACCGATGAGCAGTTCTTC. Supplemented by reference TRBV5-6 and TRBJ2-1, the full variable domain reads DAGVTQSPTHLIKTRGQQVTLRCSPKSGHDTVSWYQQALGQGPQFIFQYYEEEERQRGNFPDRFSGHQFPNYSSELNVNALLLGDSALYLCASCYRDTDEQFFGPGTRLTVL.

This clonotype has a handful of counts. The gene calls are TRBV20-1 and TRBJ2-3; D is ambiguous. V was pared by 3 bases and J by 7 bases, with 20 bases between. CDR1 is DFQATT and CDR2 is SNEGSKA in the germline V gene (reference sequence). The CDR3 runs to 15 residues. In DNA form, the CDR3 reads TGCAGTGCTAGTAAAGCCCCGGCAGGTCAAAATACGCAGTATTTT. Its protein is CSASKAPAGQNTQYF.

The chain has TRBV7-9 and TRBJ2-1; tentatively, D is TRBD1 (6 bases). In germline, CDR1 is SEHNR, CDR2 FQNEAQ (reference sequence). CDR3 length equals 14 residues. Deletions cut 5 bases from V and 3 bases from J, with 11 bases between. CDR3 in amino acids: CASSPGVGYNEQFF. In DNA, the CDR3 is TGTGCCAGCAGCCCAGGGGTCGGCTACAATGAGCAGTTCTTC.

This chain links TRBV27 with TRBJ2-1, with 7 bases that match TRBD2. The germline gives CDR1 MNHEY, CDR2 SMNVEV (reference sequence). V shed 0 bases, J shed 8 bases, and the junction held 4 bases outside the gene matches. CDR3 length: 14 residues. CDR3 residues: CASSLSLTSYEQFF. CDR3 DNA sequence: TGTGCCAGCAGTTTATCCTTGACTAGCTATGAGCAGTTCTTC.

The chain combines TRBV7-3 with TRBJ2-3; 11 bases align to TRBD2. This CDR3 spans 16 amino acids. J lost 6 bases, V lost 5 bases, and 10 bases had no gene match. Germline V CDR1 and CDR2: SGHTA, FQGTGA. CDR3 protein: CASSHSGRAKYDTQYF. The CDR3 DNA reads TGTGCCAGCAGCCATAGCGGGAGGGCCAAATACGATACGCAGTATTTT.

V is TRBV7-2 and J is TRBJ2-5, with TRBD2 matching over 11 bases. Germline V gives CDR1 SGHTA, CDR2 FQGNSA. CDR3 length: 16 amino acids. Losses at the gene ends were 5 bases for V and 1 base for J; bases not matched to a gene: 6. For the CDR3, the DNA is TGTGCCAGCAGCCCCCGTAGCGGGAGGGCCCAAGAGACCCAGTACTTC. It is translated as CASSPRSGRAQETQYF. Complete variable domain (other parts from reference TRBV7-2 and TRBJ2-5): GAGVSQSPSNKVTEKGKDVELRCDPISGHTALYWYRQSLGQGLEFLIYFQGNSAPDKSGLPSDRFSAERTGGSVSTLTIQRTQQEDSAVYLCASSPRSGRAQETQYFGPGTRLLVL.